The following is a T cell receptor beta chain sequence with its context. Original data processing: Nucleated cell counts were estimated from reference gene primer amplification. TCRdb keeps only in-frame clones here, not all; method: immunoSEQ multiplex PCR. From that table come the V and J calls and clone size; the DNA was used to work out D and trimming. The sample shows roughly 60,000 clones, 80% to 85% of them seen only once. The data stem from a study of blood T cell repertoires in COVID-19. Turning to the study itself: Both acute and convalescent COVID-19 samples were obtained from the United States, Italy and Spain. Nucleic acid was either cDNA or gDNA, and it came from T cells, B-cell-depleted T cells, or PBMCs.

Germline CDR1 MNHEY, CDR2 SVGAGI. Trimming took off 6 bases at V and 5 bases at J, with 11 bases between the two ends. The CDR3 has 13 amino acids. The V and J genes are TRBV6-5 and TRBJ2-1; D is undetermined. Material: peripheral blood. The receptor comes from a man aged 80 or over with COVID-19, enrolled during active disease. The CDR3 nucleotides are TGTGCCAGCAGCTGGAGCAGAAACAATGAGCAGTTCTTC. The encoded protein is CASSWSRNNEQFF.